There are many counts of the clone carrying this T cell receptor (beta chain). The antigen remains unidentified. Germline values: CDR1 SEHNR, CDR2 FQNEAQ (reference sequence). CDR3 length: 15 amino acids. With 2 bases removed from V and 4 bases from J, the gap between germline ends came to 12 bases. These data originate in a study of T cells after yellow fever vaccination. TCRdb re-derived calls from the 5' RACE reads in MiXCR, one entry per CDR3 protein. The data contain more than 90,000 distinct CDR3 sequences, around 7.2% of them singletons. Whole-study results and caveats: Compared with primary, the secondary response was weaker and peaked at day 5, not 15. Only a minor proportion of clonotypes was detected across both CD4 and CD8 compartments. Re-detected after boosting: most primary clones, 96% of CD4 and under 90% of CD8.

The receptor's source is a man aged 18 to 29 who received the YFV17D yellow fever vaccine. Sequencing was performed on CD4+ T cells sorted from PBMCs, taken around 45 days after the first yellow fever vaccination. This sequence joins TRBV7-9 and TRBJ2-1; D remains unclear. CDR3 sequence reads: CASSLQSATYNEQFF. The CDR3 DNA reads TGTGCCAGCAGCTTACAATCCGCTACTTACAATGAGCAGTTCTTC.